This T cell receptor (beta chain) was identified in a study of blood T cell repertoires in COVID-19. This clone was counted once. Only in-frame clones appear in the TCRdb table, and some are missing; sequencing was by immunoSEQ multiplex PCR. In the table there are approximately 200,000 clones, more than 65% of which are singletons. The CDR3 has 16 amino acids. The V and J ends lost 4 bases and 5 bases, in that order; junction bases with no gene match: 11. The germline gives CDR1 MNHEY, CDR2 SVGAGI. The clonotype originates from an older woman with acute or convalescent COVID-19. Sequenced sample: peripheral blood. V is TRBV6-5 and J is TRBJ2-1, with 7 bases aligning to TRBD1. CDR3 loop: CASSFRLTGVHNEQFF. The CDR3 DNA reads TGTGCCAGCAGTTTCCGCCTTACAGGGGTCCACAATGAGCAGTTCTTC.